These 6 T cell receptor beta chains originate from one sample sequenced in a study of cytomegalovirus exposure and HLA in healthy donors (dated by TCRdb to about 2017). The library was generated by the immunoSEQ multiplex PCR assay. For the multiplex PCR, a mixture combining 60 forward primers for TCR Vbeta segments and 13 reverse primers for TCR Jbeta segments was used. In TCRdb, the immuneACCESS table is reduced to in-frame sequences with V and J assigned. These tables do not hold every clone; where another copy was compared, an unresolved V gene accounts for under half, and the others remain unexplained. The sample table records 40,000 to 50,000 clones. The ten largest clones add up to about 1.2% of the sample. Sequenced material: PBMCs. The receptors were sampled from a woman in her forties in good health and CMV-seronegative.

The chain uses TRBV19 and TRBJ2-1; TRBD2 might be the D (6 bases). Germline CDR1 reads LNHDA; CDR2 reads SQIVND (reference sequence). V was pared by 8 bases and J by 5 bases, with 22 bases between. The CDR3 consists of 16 residues. The CDR3 DNA sequence: TGTGCCAGTCAAGGCCGGGAGACGAGTAAAAACAATGAGCAGTTCTTC. It encodes CASQGRETSKNNEQFF.

V gene TRBV10-3 combines with J gene TRBJ2-7, with 9 bases identical to TRBD2. CDR1 ENHRY and CDR2 SYGVKD come from the germline V gene. The CDR3 extends over 16 amino acids. J lost 1 base, V lost 0 bases, and 4 bases had no gene match. CDR3 region: CAISESRLAVSYEQYF. The CDR3 region has the DNA TGTGCCATCAGTGAGTCCAGACTAGCGGTATCCTACGAGCAGTACTTC.

The chain couples TRBV9 to TRBJ2-1; D is perhaps TRBD2 (5 bases). V gave up 0 bases and J gave up 1 base, with 11 bases separating them. Germline V gives CDR1 SGDLS, CDR2 YYNGEE. CDR3 length: 16 amino acids. The CDR3 spells CASSVGASRSYNEQFF. CDR3 DNA: TGTGCCAGCAGCGTAGGGGCTAGCCGGTCCTACAATGAGCAGTTCTTC.

The J gene is TRBJ1-5, the V gene TRBV6-1; D perhaps matches TRBD1 (6 bases). Trimming took 8 bases from V and 7 from J, leaving 18 bases between them. CDR3 size: 14 residues. Germline CDR1 is MNHNS and CDR2 is SASEGT. CDR3 region: CASLGTERGQPQHF. The DNA of the CDR3 is TGTGCCAGCCTGGGGACCGAGAGGGGGCAGCCCCAGCATTTT.

The genes are TRBV7-2 and TRBJ1-3; 9 bases line up with TRBD1. J was trimmed by 2 bases and V by 3 bases; bases with no gene match: 2. The CDR3 has 15 residues. From germline, CDR1 is SGHTA and CDR2 FQGNSA. Here the CDR3 DNA reads TGTGCCAGCAGCTTCACAGGGGGCACTGGAAACACCATATATTTT. Encoded protein: CASSFTGGTGNTIYF. Full variable domain (rest looked up from reference TRBV7-2 and TRBJ1-3): GAGVSQSPSNKVTEKGKDVELRCDPISGHTALYWYRQSLGQGLEFLIYFQGNSAPDKSGLPSDRFSAERTGGSVSTLTIQRTQQEDSAVYLCASSFTGGTGNTIYFGEGSWLTVV.

The chain has TRBV29-1 and TRBJ2-7; 9 nucleotides match TRBD1. Germline CDR1 and CDR2: SQVTM and ANQGSEA. Losses at the gene ends were 4 bases for V and 0 bases for J; bases not matched to a gene: 4. The CDR3 extends over 14 amino acids. DNA of the CDR3: TGCAGCGTTGGAGGGACAGGGAGCTCCTACGAGCAGTACTTC. The encoded protein is CSVGGTGSSYEQYF.